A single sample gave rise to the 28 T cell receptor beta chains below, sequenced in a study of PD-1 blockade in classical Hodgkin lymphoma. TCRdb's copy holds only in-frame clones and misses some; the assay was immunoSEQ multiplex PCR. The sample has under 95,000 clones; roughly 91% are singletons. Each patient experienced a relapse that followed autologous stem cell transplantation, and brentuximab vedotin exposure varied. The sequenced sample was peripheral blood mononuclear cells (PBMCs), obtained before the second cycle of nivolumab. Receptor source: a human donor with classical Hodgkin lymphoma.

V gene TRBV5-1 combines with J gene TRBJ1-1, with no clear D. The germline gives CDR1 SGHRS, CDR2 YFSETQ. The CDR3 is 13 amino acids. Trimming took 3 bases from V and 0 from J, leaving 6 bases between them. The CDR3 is CASSYTVNTEAFF. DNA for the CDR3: TGCGCCAGCAGCTATACAGTGAACACTGAAGCTTTCTTT.

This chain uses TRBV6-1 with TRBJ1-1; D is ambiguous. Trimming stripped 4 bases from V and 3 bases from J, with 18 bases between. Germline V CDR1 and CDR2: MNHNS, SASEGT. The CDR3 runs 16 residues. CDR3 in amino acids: CASSAALPGYDTEAFF. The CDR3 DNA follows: TGTGCCAGCAGTGCCGCACTCCCCGGGTATGACACTGAAGCTTTCTTT.

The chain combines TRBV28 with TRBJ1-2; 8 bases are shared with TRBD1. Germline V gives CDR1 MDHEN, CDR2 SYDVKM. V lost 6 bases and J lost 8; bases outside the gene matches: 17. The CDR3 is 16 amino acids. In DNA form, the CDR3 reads TGTGCCAGCAGGGGTGGACAGGGTAGACCCGGAGGGGGCTACACCTTC. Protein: CASRGGQGRPGGGYTF.

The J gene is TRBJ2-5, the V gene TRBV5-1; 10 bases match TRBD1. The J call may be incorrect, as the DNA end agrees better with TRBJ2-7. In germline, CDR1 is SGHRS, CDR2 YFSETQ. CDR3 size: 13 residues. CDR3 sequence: CASKRDRGYEQYF. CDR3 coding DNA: TGCGCCAGCAAGCGGGACAGGGGCTACGAGCAGTACTTC.

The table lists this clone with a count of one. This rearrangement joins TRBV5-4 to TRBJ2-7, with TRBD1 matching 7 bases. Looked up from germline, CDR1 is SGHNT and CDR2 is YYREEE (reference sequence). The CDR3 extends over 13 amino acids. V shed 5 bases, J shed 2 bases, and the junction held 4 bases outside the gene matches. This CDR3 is CASRNDRAYEQYF. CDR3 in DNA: TGTGCCAGCAGAAATGACAGGGCCTACGAGCAGTACTTC.

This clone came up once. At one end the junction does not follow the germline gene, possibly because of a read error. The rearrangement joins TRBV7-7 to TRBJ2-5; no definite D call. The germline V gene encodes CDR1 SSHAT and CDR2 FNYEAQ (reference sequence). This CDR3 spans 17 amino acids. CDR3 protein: CASSLSQIGGVGETQYF. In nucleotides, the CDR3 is TGTGCTAGCAGCTTAAGCCAGATAGGCGGCGTGGGGGAGACCCAGTACTTC.

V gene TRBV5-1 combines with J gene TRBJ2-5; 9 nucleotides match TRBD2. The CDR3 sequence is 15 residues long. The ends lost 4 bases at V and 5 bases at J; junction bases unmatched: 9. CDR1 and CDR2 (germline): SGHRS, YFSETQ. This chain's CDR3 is CASSPLAGELETQYF. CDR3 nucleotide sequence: TGCGCCAGCAGCCCCTTAGCGGGAGAGCTGGAGACCCAGTACTTC.

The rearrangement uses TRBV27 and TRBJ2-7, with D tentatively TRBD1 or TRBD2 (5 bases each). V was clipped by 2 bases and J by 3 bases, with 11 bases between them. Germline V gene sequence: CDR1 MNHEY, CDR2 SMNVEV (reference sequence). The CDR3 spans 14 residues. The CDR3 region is CASSLGGPNYEQYF. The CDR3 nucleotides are TGTGCCAGCAGTTTAGGGGGACCCAACTACGAGCAGTACTTC.

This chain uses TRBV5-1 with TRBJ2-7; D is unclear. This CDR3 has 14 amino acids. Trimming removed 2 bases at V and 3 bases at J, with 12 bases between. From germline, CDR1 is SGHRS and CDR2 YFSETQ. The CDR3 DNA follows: TGCGCCAGCAGCTTTCCGGACCCGTACTACGAGCAGTACTTC. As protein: CASSFPDPYYEQYF. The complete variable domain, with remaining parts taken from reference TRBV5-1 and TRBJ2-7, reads KAGVTQTPRYLIKTRGQQVTLSCSPISGHRSVSWYQQTPGQGLQFLFEYFSETQRNKGNFPGRFSGRQFSNSRSEMNVSTLELGDSALYLCASSFPDPYYEQYFGPGTRLTVT.

Here the CDR3 reads CASSPQPDISGRDYEQYF. CDR3 coding DNA: TGTGCCAGCAGCCCGCAACCAGACATTAGCGGGAGAGACTACGAGCAGTACTTC. V is TRBV7-8 and J is TRBJ2-7; TRBD2 aligns across 9 bases. J lost 3 bases, V lost 5 bases, and 17 bases had no gene match. From germline, CDR1 is SGHVS and CDR2 FQNEAQ. The CDR3 covers 18 residues.

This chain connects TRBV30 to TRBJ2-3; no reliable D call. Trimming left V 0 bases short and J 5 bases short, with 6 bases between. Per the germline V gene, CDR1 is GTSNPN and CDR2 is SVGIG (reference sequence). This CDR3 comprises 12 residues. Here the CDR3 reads CAWSVLGDTQYF. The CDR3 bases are TGTGCCTGGAGTGTACTGGGAGATACGCAGTATTTT.

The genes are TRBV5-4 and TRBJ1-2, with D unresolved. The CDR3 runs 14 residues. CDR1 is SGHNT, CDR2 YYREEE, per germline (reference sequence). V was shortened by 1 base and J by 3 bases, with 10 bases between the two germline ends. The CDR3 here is CASSLSRDHYGYTF. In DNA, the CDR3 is TGTGCCAGCAGCTTGTCGCGAGACCACTATGGCTACACCTTC.

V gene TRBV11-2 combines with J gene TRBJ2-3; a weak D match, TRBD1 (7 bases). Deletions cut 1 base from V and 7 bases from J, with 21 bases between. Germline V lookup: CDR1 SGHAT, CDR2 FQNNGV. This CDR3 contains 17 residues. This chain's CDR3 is CASSLVEGAGMGNTQYF. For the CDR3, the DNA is TGTGCCAGCAGCTTAGTGGAGGGGGCGGGGATGGGGAATACGCAGTATTTT.

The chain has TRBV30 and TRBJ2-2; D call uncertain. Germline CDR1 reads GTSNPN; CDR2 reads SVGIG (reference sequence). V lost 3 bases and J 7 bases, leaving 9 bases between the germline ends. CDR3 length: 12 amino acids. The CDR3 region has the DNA TGTGCCTGGAGGCCTGGGAACGGGGAGCTGTTTTTT. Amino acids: CAWRPGNGELFF.

CDR3 in amino acids: CASSAHPSGKGDTQYF. In DNA form, the CDR3 reads TGTGCCAGCAGTGCTCACCCAAGCGGGAAGGGAGATACGCAGTATTTT. The gene calls are TRBV27 and TRBJ2-3; 7 bases are a match to TRBD2. The CDR3 totals 16 residues. CDR1 and CDR2 (germline): MNHEY, SMNVEV (reference sequence). V dropped 5 bases and J dropped 5; count of bases not matched to a gene: 13.

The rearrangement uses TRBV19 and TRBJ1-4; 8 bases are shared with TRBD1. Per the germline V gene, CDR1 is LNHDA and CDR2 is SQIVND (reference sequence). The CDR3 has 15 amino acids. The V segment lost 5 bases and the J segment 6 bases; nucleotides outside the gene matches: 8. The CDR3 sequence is CASSPQDRAYEKLFF. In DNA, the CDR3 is TGTGCCAGTAGTCCTCAGGACAGGGCTTATGAAAAACTGTTTTTT.

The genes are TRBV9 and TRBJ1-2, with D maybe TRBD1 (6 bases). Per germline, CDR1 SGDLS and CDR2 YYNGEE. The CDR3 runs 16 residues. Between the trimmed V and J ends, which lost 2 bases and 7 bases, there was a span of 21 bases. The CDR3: CASSVHRGGGRIGYTF. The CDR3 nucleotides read TGTGCCAGCAGCGTCCACCGAGGGGGAGGGCGAATTGGCTACACCTTC.

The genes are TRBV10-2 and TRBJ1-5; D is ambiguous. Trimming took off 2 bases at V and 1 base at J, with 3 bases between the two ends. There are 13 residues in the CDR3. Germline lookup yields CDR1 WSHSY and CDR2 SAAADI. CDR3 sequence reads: CASSEVSNQPQHF. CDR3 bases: TGCGCCAGCAGTGAGGTGAGCAATCAGCCCCAGCATTTT.

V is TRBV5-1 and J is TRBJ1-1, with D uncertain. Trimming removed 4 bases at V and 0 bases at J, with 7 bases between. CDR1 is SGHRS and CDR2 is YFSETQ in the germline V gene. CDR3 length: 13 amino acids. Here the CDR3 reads CASSNTLNTEAFF. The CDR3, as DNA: TGCGCCAGCAGCAACACACTGAACACTGAAGCTTTCTTT.

The CDR3 coding sequence is TGTGCCATCAGTGAGTCGGGGACAGGGGGATACCTTGACTATGGCTACACCTTC. This translates into CAISESGTGGYLDYGYTF. V is TRBV10-3 and J is TRBJ1-2; 11 bases map to TRBD1. Germline V lookup: CDR1 ENHRY, CDR2 SYGVKD. The CDR3 loop spans 18 amino acids. V shed 0 bases, J shed 3 bases, and the junction held 9 bases outside the gene matches.

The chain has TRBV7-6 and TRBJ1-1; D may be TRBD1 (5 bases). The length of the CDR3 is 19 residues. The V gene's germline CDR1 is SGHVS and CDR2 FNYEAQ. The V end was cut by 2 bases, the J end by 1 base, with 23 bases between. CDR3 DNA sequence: TGTGCCAGCAGCTTACTAGGTGGGGGGGTTACCTTGGCGAACACTGAAGCTTTCTTT. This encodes CASSLLGGGVTLANTEAFF.

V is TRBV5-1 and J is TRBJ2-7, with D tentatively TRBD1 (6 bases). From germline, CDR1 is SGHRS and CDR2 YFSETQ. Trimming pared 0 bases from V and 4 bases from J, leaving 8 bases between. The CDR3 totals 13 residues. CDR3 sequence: CASSLGTGYEQYF. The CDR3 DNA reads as TGCGCCAGCAGCTTGGGAACAGGGTACGAGCAGTACTTC.

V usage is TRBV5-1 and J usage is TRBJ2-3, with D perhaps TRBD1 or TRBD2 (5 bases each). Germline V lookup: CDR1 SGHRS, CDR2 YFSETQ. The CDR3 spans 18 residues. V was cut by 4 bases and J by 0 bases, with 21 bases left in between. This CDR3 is CASSQNWGSLTSTDTQYF. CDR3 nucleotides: TGCGCCAGCAGCCAGAACTGGGGGTCCCTGACCAGCACAGATACGCAGTATTTT.

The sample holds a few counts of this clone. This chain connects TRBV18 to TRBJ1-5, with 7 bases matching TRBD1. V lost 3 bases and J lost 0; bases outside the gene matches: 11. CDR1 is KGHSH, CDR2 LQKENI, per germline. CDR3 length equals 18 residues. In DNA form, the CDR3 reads TGTGCCAGCTCACCCCGGCTCCGACAGGGCACTAGCAATCAGCCCCAGCATTTT. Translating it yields CASSPRLRQGTSNQPQHF. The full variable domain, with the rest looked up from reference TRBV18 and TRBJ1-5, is NAGVMQNPRHLVRRRGQEARLRCSPMKGHSHVYWYRQLPEEGLKFMVYLQKENIIDESGMPKERFSAEFPKEGPSILRIQQVVRGDSAAYFCASSPRLRQGTSNQPQHFGDGTRLSIL.

The CDR3 DNA follows: TGTGCCAGCAGCTCAGGACAGGGGACAGATACGCAGTATTTT. It specifies CASSSGQGTDTQYF. J is TRBJ2-3 and V is TRBV9; 9 nucleotides line up with TRBD1. CDR3 length equals 14 residues. The ends lost 4 bases at V and 3 bases at J; junction bases unmatched: 3. CDR1 is SGDLS, CDR2 YYNGEE, per germline.

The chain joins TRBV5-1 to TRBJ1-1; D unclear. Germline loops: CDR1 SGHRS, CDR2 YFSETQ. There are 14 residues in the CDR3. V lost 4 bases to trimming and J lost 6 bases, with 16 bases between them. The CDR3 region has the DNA TGCGCCAGCAGCCAGCAGTGGCCCATATCTGAAGCTTTCTTT. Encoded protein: CASSQQWPISEAFF.

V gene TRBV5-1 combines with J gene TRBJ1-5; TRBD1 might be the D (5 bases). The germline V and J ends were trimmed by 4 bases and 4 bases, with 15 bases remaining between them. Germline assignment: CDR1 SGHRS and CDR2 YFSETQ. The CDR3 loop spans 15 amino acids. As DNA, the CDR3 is TGCGCCAGCAGCCCAAGAGGGACGGCTAATCAGCCCCAGCATTTT. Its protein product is CASSPRGTANQPQHF.

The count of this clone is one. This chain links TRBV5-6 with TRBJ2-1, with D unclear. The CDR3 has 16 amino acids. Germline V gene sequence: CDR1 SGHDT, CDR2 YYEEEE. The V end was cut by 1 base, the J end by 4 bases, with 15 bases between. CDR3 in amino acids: CASSLFGLGSYNEQFF. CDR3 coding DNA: TGTGCCAGCAGCTTGTTCGGTCTGGGCTCGTACAATGAGCAGTTCTTC.